These 27 T cell receptor beta chains originate from one sample sequenced in a study of OX40 agonist ivuxolimab in advanced cancers. The method behind the library was the immunoSEQ multiplex PCR assay. What TCRdb holds here is the immuneACCESS table cut down to in-frame rearrangements. Part of the clones is not present; checked against another copy, under half of the missing clones reflect an unresolved V gene, and the others are unexplained. The sample profile shows some 50,000 clones; 87% of them were found once. Approximately 1.8% of the sample rests with the top ten. The sample consisted of CD4+ or CD8+ T cells sorted from blood, taken in a trial of the OX40 agonist ivuxolimab. The source of these receptors is an adult with an advanced solid tumor such as melanoma, head and neck, liver or kidney cancer.

The chain links TRBV7-6 to TRBJ2-2, with 11 bases identical to TRBD1. Per germline, CDR1 SGHVS and CDR2 FNYEAQ. This CDR3 region has 16 residues. V lost 5 bases, J lost 8 bases, and 10 bases stayed unmatched. CDR3 sequence reads: CASSQRMDRGLGELFF. Written as DNA, the CDR3 is TGTGCCAGCAGCCAACGAATGGACAGGGGGCTTGGGGAGCTGTTTTTT. Based on the CDR3 plus reference TRBV7-6 and TRBJ2-2, the full variable domain is GAGVSQSPRYKVTKRGQDVALRCDPISGHVSLYWYRQALGQGPEFLTYFNYEAQQDKSGLPNDRFSAERPEGSISTLTIQRTEQRDSAMYRCASSQRMDRGLGELFFGEGSRLTVL.

The chain is built from TRBV4-2 and TRBJ1-4; D may be TRBD1 (5 bases). The CDR3 sequence is 18 residues long. The germline CDR1 and CDR2 sequences are LGHNA and YNFKEQ. Between the trimmed V and J ends, which lost 1 base and 0 bases, there was a span of 15 bases. The CDR3 here is CASSQAVGMGATNEKLFF. The CDR3 nucleotides read TGTGCCAGCAGCCAAGCCGTGGGGATGGGGGCAACTAATGAAAAACTGTTTTTT.

This clone has only one observation. The chain employs TRBV27 and TRBJ1-1; tentative D call: TRBD1 (6 bases). V was pared by 8 bases and J by 0 bases, with 10 bases between. Germline CDR1 reads MNHEY; CDR2 reads SMNVEV (reference sequence). The CDR3 loop spans 13 amino acids. The CDR3: CASGQNMNTEAFF. In nucleotides, the CDR3 is TGTGCCAGCGGACAGAATATGAACACTGAAGCTTTCTTT.

This clone was observed a single time. This chain joins TRBV11-2 and TRBJ2-5; the D gene is possibly TRBD1 (5 bases). The CDR3 runs to 14 residues. CDR1 and CDR2 from the germline V gene are SGHAT and FQNNGV. V dropped 1 base and J dropped 2 bases, with 8 bases sitting between them. The CDR3 nucleotides read TGTGCCAGCAGCTTAGGACAGAGACAAGAGACCCAGTACTTC. As protein: CASSLGQRQETQYF.

The sample holds one count of this clone. The chain has TRBV5-1 and TRBJ2-5; 7 bases map to TRBD1. Losses at the gene ends were 3 bases for V and 4 bases for J; bases not matched to a gene: 6. The V gene's germline CDR1 is SGHRS and CDR2 YFSETQ. The CDR3 has 14 residues. For the CDR3, the DNA is TGCGCCAGCAGCTGGGGACAGCTTGGAGAGACCCAGTACTTC. It is translated as CASSWGQLGETQYF. Drawing the rest from reference TRBV5-1 and TRBJ2-5, the complete variable domain is KAGVTQTPRYLIKTRGQQVTLSCSPISGHRSVSWYQQTPGQGLQFLFEYFSETQRNKGNFPGRFSGRQFSNSRSEMNVSTLELGDSALYLCASSWGQLGETQYFGPGTRLLVL.

This chain joins TRBV18 and TRBJ2-2, with D uncertain. The V end lost 1 base, the J end lost 0 bases, and 9 bases lay between the germline ends. CDR3 length: 16 residues. Germline CDR1 KGHSH, CDR2 LQKENI. The CDR3 bases are TGTGCCAGCTCACCACGGTTGACCTCGAACACCGGGGAGCTGTTTTTT. Translated: CASSPRLTSNTGELFF.

The chain employs TRBV11-2 and TRBJ2-7, with 7 bases lining up with TRBD1. V lost 4 bases to trimming and J lost 3 bases; unmatched junction nucleotides: 3. Germline CDR1 SGHAT, CDR2 FQNNGV. The CDR3 loop spans 13 amino acids. CDR3 in amino acids: CASSSTGSYEQYF. The DNA for the CDR3 is TGTGCCAGCAGCTCGACAGGGAGCTACGAGCAGTACTTC. Complete variable domain (other parts from reference TRBV11-2 and TRBJ2-7): EAGVAQSPRYKIIEKRQSVAFWCNPISGHATLYWYQQILGQGPKLLIQFQNNGVVDDSQLPKDRFSAERLKGVDSTLKIQPAKLEDSAVYLCASSSTGSYEQYFGPGTRLTVT.

The chain uses TRBV14 and TRBJ1-5, with D unresolved. The V end lost 0 bases, the J end lost 6 bases, and 18 bases lay between the germline ends. This CDR3 has 17 residues. Germline V gene sequence: CDR1 SGHDN, CDR2 FVKESK. The CDR3 DNA follows: TGTGCCAGCAGCCAAGATCGGTACAGAGGGTCTGTTCAGCCCCAGCATTTT. Translated: CASSQDRYRGSVQPQHF.

The chain links TRBV6-1 to TRBJ2-7; D unclear. The germline gives CDR1 MNHNS, CDR2 SASEGT. Trimming pared 6 bases from V and 3 bases from J, leaving 9 bases between. This CDR3 has 12 amino acids. CDR3 residues: CASRSELYEQYF. CDR3 nucleotide sequence: TGTGCCAGCAGATCTGAACTCTACGAGCAGTACTTC.

J is TRBJ2-3 and V is TRBV9; D gene unclear. From germline, CDR1 is SGDLS and CDR2 YYNGEE. The CDR3 spans 12 residues. Between the trimmed V and J ends, which lost 4 bases and 6 bases, there was a span of 9 bases. The CDR3 protein is CASSPDRDTQYF. For the CDR3, the DNA is TGTGCCAGCAGCCCCGACCGGGATACGCAGTATTTT.

This rearrangement joins TRBV28 to TRBJ2-1, with unresolved D. CDR3 length: 13 residues. V lost 1 base to trimming and J lost 7 bases, with 8 bases between them. Germline loops: CDR1 MDHEN, CDR2 SYDVKM. CDR3 in amino acids: CASSLYVLNEQFF. As DNA, the CDR3 is TGTGCCAGCAGTTTATATGTACTGAATGAGCAGTTCTTC.

The V gene is TRBV7-2, the J gene TRBJ2-7; perhaps TRBD2 as D (6 bases). Germline V lookup: CDR1 SGHTA, CDR2 FQGNSA. This CDR3 has 14 amino acids. V lost 5 bases and J 2 bases, leaving 13 bases between the germline ends. Here the CDR3 DNA reads TGTGCCAGCAGCGATCCGCGGGAACCCTACGAGCAGTACGTC. It specifies CASSDPREPYEQYV.

The chain joins TRBV7-2 to TRBJ1-2, with 8 bases matching TRBD1. Losses at the gene ends were 5 bases for V and 5 bases for J; bases not matched to a gene: 10. Germline assignment: CDR1 SGHTA and CDR2 FQGNSA. The CDR3 runs to 15 residues. Here the CDR3 DNA reads TGTGCCAGCAGCCCCACAGGGGGTGGACGGTATGGCTACACCTTC. Its protein product is CASSPTGGGRYGYTF. The entire variable domain, with the rest obtained from reference TRBV7-2 and TRBJ1-2, is as follows: GAGVSQSPSNKVTEKGKDVELRCDPISGHTALYWYRQSLGQGLEFLIYFQGNSAPDKSGLPSDRFSAERTGGSVSTLTIQRTQQEDSAVYLCASSPTGGGRYGYTFGSGTRLTVV.

The chain uses TRBV21-1 and TRBJ2-7; whether TRBD2, the table's D call, matches the DNA was not checked. TRBV21-1 is listed as a pseudogene. The CDR3 loop spans 13 amino acids. CDR3 sequence reads: CASSKRAGLAAPV. The CDR3 DNA follows: TGTGCCAGCAGCAAAAGGGCCGGGCTAGCGGCCCCAGTC.

This chain's CDR3 is CASTRTGGNTEAFF. The CDR3 DNA follows: TGCGCCAGCACCCGGACAGGGGGGAACACTGAAGCTTTCTTT. The chain carries TRBV5-1 and TRBJ1-1; 10 bases line up with TRBD1. The CDR3 is made up of 14 amino acids. Germline V CDR1 and CDR2: SGHRS, YFSETQ. J lost 1 base, V lost 6 bases, and 3 bases had no gene match.

Comments on this clone: The junction and the germline gene differ at one end; a read error may be behind it. The genes are TRBV2 and TRBJ2-2, with a weak D call TRBD2 (5 bases). From germline, CDR1 is SNHLY and CDR2 FYNNEI. This CDR3 is 13 amino acids long. The CDR3 nucleotides read TGTGCCAGCCATCCTTCCCGGGCCGGGGAGCTGCTTTTT. Translation: CASHPSRAGELLF.

The chain joins TRBV5-1 to TRBJ2-2; no reliable D call. The CDR3 spans 15 residues. CDR1 is SGHRS, CDR2 YFSETQ, per germline. V was clipped by 4 bases and J by 1 base, with 11 bases between them. The CDR3 protein is CASSGGSVNTGELFF. CDR3 coding DNA: TGCGCCAGCAGCGGCGGTAGTGTGAACACCGGGGAGCTGTTTTTT.

The J gene is TRBJ1-6, the V gene TRBV5-7; D may be TRBD1 (6 bases). TRBV5-7 is identified as an open reading frame with a role that is uncertain. The V end lost 4 bases, the J end lost 8 bases, and 13 bases lay between the germline ends. The CDR3 spans 14 residues. CDR3 protein: CASSDGQGYSPLHF. The CDR3 DNA reads as TGTGCCAGCAGCGACGGTCAGGGGTATTCACCCCTCCACTTT.

The chain carries TRBV5-1 and TRBJ1-2; TRBD1 is a possible D gene (5 bases). The CDR3 length is 14 residues. Per germline, CDR1 SGHRS and CDR2 YFSETQ. The ends were cut back, 5 bases at V and 0 bases at J, with 11 bases in the middle. The CDR3, as DNA: TGCGCCAGCAGGGACACCCTCACTAACTATGGCTACACCTTC. Its translation is CASRDTLTNYGYTF.

The V gene is TRBV28, the J gene TRBJ2-5; 15 bases are a match to TRBD2. The V gene end was trimmed by 5 bases and the J gene end by 5 bases; junction bases not matched to a gene: 6. Germline assignment: CDR1 MDHEN and CDR2 SYDVKM. This CDR3 region has 16 residues. CDR3 DNA: TGTGCCAGCAGTGCCGGGACTAGCGGGGGGAGGGAGACCCAGTACTTC. Translating it yields CASSAGTSGGRETQYF.

The V call is TRBV6-5, the J call TRBJ1-5; D uncertain. Trimming cost V 5 bases and J 6 bases, with 11 bases left between them. The length of the CDR3 is 13 residues. Germline V gene data show CDR1 as MNHEY and CDR2 as SVGAGI. CDR3 loop: CASSAQMGQPQHF. In DNA, the CDR3 is TGTGCCAGCAGTGCACAGATGGGTCAGCCCCAGCATTTT.

The chain combines TRBV4-3 with TRBJ1-3; TRBD1 agrees at 7 bases. CDR3 length: 13 residues. Germline loops: CDR1 LGHNA, CDR2 YSLEER. Germline trimming cut 3 bases from V and 14 bases from J; bases unmatched to any gene: 10. The CDR3: CASSHLGTVRLYF. For the CDR3, the DNA is TGCGCCAGCAGCCACCTCGGGACAGTCAGGCTATATTTT.

The chain uses TRBV15 and TRBJ1-2; D uncertain. Germline CDR1 and CDR2: LNHNV and YYDKDF (reference sequence). V was cut by 0 bases and J by 3 bases, with 8 bases left in between. The CDR3 sequence is 14 residues long. The CDR3 region is CATSRDKADYGYTF. The CDR3, as DNA: TGTGCCACCAGCAGAGATAAGGCAGACTATGGCTACACCTTC.

The J gene is TRBJ2-2, the V gene TRBV7-2; perhaps TRBD1 as D (6 bases). The germline V gene encodes CDR1 SGHTA and CDR2 FQGNSA. The CDR3 extends over 14 amino acids. V dropped 1 base and J dropped 5 bases, with 8 bases sitting between them. The CDR3 loop is CASSLVRGTGELFF. The CDR3 DNA follows: TGTGCCAGCAGCTTAGTCAGGGGTACCGGGGAGCTGTTTTTT.

The chain joins TRBV5-6 to TRBJ1-2, with TRBD1 matching over 7 bases. This CDR3 contains 13 residues. The germline gives CDR1 SGHDT, CDR2 YYEEEE. Trimming took 4 bases from V and 8 from J; bases not matched to a gene: 8. In nucleotides, the CDR3 is TGTGCCAGCAGCGTCGACAGGGTGGAAGGCTACACCTTC. Encoded protein: CASSVDRVEGYTF.

The gene calls are TRBV11-2 and TRBJ1-1, with TRBD1 identical over 7 bases. The CDR3 spans 15 residues. Germline trimming cut 1 base from V and 4 bases from J; bases unmatched to any gene: 6. Germline loops: CDR1 SGHAT, CDR2 FQNNGV. This CDR3 is CASSLGAQGITEAFF. DNA of the CDR3: TGTGCCAGCAGCTTAGGAGCACAGGGGATCACTGAAGCTTTCTTT.

The CDR3 DNA reads as TGTGCCAGCAGCTTGAGTCCGGGGGACAATCAGCCCCAGCATTTT. It yields the protein CASSLSPGDNQPQHF. J is TRBJ1-5 and V is TRBV7-8, with D possibly being TRBD1 (5 bases). The CDR3 runs to 15 residues. The V gene lost 3 bases and the J gene lost 3 bases, with 12 bases spanning the gap. CDR1 and CDR2 (germline): SGHVS, FQNEAQ.